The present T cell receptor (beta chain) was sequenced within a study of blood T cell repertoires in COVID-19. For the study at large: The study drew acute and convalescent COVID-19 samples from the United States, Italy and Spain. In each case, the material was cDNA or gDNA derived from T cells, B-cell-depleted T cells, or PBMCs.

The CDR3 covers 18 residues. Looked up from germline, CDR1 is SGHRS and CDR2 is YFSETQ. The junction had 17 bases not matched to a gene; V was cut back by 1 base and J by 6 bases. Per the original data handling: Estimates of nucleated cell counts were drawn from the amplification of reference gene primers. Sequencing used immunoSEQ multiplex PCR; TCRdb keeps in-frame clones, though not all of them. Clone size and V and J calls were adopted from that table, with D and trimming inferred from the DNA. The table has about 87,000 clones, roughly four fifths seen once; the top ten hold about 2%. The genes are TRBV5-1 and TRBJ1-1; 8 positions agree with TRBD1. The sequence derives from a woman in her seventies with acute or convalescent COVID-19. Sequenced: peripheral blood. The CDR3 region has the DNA TGCGCCAGCAGCTTGCAGGGGGCGCTGAGGGGCCCACGGGCTGAAGCTTTCTTT. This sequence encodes CASSLQGALRGPRAEAFF.